The clone carrying this T cell receptor (beta chain) was found many times. The germline V and J ends were trimmed by 0 bases and 4 bases, with 22 bases remaining between them. Looked up from germline, CDR1 is SGHDT and CDR2 is YYEEEE. CDR3 length: 19 amino acids. This record comes from a study of blood T cell repertoires in COVID-19. Study-level information: Resolution of symptoms, clearance, or two negative PCRs was present in recovered Cohort 3 donors. PBMCs, B-cell-depleted T cells, or T cells provided the cDNA or gDNA that made up the material.

Authors' processing steps: From reference gene primer amplification, estimates of nucleated cell counts were derived. This table comes from immunoSEQ multiplex PCR, and its TCRdb copy is limited to in-frame clones, with some not included. The V and J calls and clone size come from that table; D and trimming were worked out from the DNA. The table includes about 210,000 clones, about nine tenths detected once. The chain employs TRBV5-6 and TRBJ2-2; TRBD2 is a possible D gene (6 bases). The specimen sequenced was PBMCs or T cells enriched from blood (not recorded which). This TCR was recovered from a man younger than 40 in a cohort exposed to, infected with or recovered from COVID-19 (not recorded which). The CDR3 DNA reads TGTGCCAGCAGCTTGGTTGGGGCGGGATTTGGTTTTCGCACCGGGGAGCTGTTTTTT. Residues: CASSLVGAGFGFRTGELFF.